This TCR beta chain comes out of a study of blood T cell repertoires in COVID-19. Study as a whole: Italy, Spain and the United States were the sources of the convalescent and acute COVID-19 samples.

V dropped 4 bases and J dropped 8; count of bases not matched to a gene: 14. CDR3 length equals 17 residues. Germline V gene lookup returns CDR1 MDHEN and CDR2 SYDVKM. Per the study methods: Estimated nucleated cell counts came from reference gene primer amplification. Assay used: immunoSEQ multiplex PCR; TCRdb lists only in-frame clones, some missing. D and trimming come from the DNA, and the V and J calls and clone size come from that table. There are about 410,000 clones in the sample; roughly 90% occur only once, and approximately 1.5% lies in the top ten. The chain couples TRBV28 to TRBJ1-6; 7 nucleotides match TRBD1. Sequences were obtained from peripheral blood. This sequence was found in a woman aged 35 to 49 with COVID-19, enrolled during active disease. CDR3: CASSSHKTTGFYSPLHF. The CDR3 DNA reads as TGTGCCAGCAGTTCCCACAAGACGACAGGGTTCTATTCACCCCTCCACTTT.